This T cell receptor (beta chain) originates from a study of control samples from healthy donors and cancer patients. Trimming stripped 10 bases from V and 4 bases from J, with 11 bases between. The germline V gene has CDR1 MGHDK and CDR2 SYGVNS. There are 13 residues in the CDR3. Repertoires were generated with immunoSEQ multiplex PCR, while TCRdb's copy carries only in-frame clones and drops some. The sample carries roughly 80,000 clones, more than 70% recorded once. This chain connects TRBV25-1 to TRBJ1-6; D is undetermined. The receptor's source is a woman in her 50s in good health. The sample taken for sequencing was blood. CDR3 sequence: CATTGPYNSPLHF. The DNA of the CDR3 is TGTGCCACCACCGGTCCTTATAATTCACCCCTCCACTTT.